The next 19 T cell receptor beta chains were all read from a single sample in a study of blood T cell repertoires in COVID-19 (dated by TCRdb to about 2020). Library method: the immunoSEQ multiplex PCR assay. As stored in TCRdb, this immuneACCESS dataset retains in-frame rearrangements with V and J assigned. A fraction of the clones does not appear; measured against another copy, unresolved V genes explain less than half of the discrepancy, and the remainder lacks a known reason. This sample has roughly 150,000 clones in its table, and 75% to 80% of those were observed once. Around 14% of the sample comes from the top ten. Sequencing input: peripheral blood. These receptors were taken from a woman older than 75 with acute or convalescent COVID-19.

DNA of the CDR3: TGTGCCAGTAGTATAAGTGCGGACTCACATAACACCGGGGAGCTGTTTTTT. Amino acids: CASSISADSHNTGELFF. The chain joins TRBV19 to TRBJ2-2, with TRBD2 as a possible D gene (5 bases). Germline CDR1 reads LNHDA; CDR2 reads SQIVND (reference sequence). The V gene lost 2 bases and the J gene lost 2 bases, with 15 bases spanning the gap. The CDR3 loop spans 17 amino acids.

The CDR3 DNA reads as TGTGCCAGCAACCGAGGGACCTACGAGCAGTACTTC. This encodes CASNRGTYEQYF. The chain employs TRBV28 and TRBJ2-7; D might be TRBD2 (5 bases). The CDR3 loop spans 12 amino acids. The ends were cut back, 7 bases at V and 2 bases at J, with 9 bases in the middle. Germline V gene sequence: CDR1 MDHEN, CDR2 SYDVKM. Looking up the rest from reference TRBV28 and TRBJ2-7 gives the full variable domain: DVKVTQSSRYLVKRTGEKVFLECVQDMDHENMFWYRQDPGLGLRLIYFSYDVKMKEKGDIPEGYSVSREKKERFSLILESASTNQTSMYLCASNRGTYEQYFGPGTRLTVT.

The chain couples TRBV15 to TRBJ1-1; TRBD1 agrees at 9 bases. Germline assignment: CDR1 LNHNV and CDR2 YYDKDF (reference sequence). CDR3 size: 16 residues. With 4 bases clipped from V and 2 bases from J, the junction kept 8 bases outside the gene matches. This CDR3 reads CATSKGQGSLNTEAFF. In nucleotides, the CDR3 is TGTGCCACCAGCAAGGGACAGGGTTCCTTAAACACTGAAGCTTTCTTT.

The J gene is TRBJ2-5, the V gene TRBV15; D perhaps matches TRBD1 (6 bases). V lost 0 bases to trimming and J lost 1 base, with 12 bases between them. Germline CDR1 is LNHNV and CDR2 is YYDKDF (reference sequence). This CDR3 spans 16 amino acids. The chain's CDR3 is CATSRDYSRGQETQYF. In nucleotides, the CDR3 is TGTGCCACCAGCAGAGACTACTCCAGGGGCCAAGAGACCCAGTACTTC. Together with reference TRBV15 and TRBJ2-5, the CDR3 gives the full variable domain: DAMVIQNPRYQVTQFGKPVTLSCSQTLNHNVMYWYQQKSSQAPKLLFHYYDKDFNNEADTPDNFQSRRPNTSFCFLDIRSPGLGDTAMYLCATSRDYSRGQETQYFGPGTRLLVL.

The gene calls are TRBV18 and TRBJ2-7, with D hard to call. This CDR3 region has 13 residues. Deletions cut 6 bases from V and 0 bases from J, with 9 bases between. CDR1 KGHSH and CDR2 LQKENI come from the germline V gene. CDR3 residues: CASSPAASYEQYF. CDR3 in DNA: TGTGCCAGCTCCCCCGCGGCCTCCTACGAGCAGTACTTC.

This clone appeared a single time. The chain carries TRBV5-6 and TRBJ1-2; D ambiguous. Germline V gives CDR1 SGHDT, CDR2 YYEEEE. The CDR3 spans 15 residues. Deletions cut 3 bases from V and 0 bases from J, with 12 bases between. The DNA of the CDR3 is TGTGCCAGCAGCTCCACGGACTTTTCTAACTATGGCTACACCTTC. Translation: CASSSTDFSNYGYTF.

Only a few counts were recorded for this clone. The rearrangement joins TRBV4-1 to TRBJ1-3; D is uncertain. Germline V gene data show CDR1 as MGHRA and CDR2 as YSYEKL. Trimming took off 3 bases at V and 2 bases at J, with 11 bases between the two ends. This CDR3 has 15 residues. The CDR3 here is CASSQGRVPGNTIYF. The DNA of the CDR3 is TGCGCCAGCAGCCAGGGGAGGGTCCCTGGAAACACCATATATTTT.

In this sample, this clone turned up many times. The genes are TRBV21-1 and TRBJ2-1; the table's TRBD2 call for D was not verified on the DNA. TRBV21-1 is reported as a pseudogene. The CDR3 runs to 17 residues. The CDR3 DNA sequence: TGTGCCAGCAGCAAGGAATGGATTGTGACTAGCGGGGTTGAGCAGTTCTTC. Translated, it gives CASSKEWIVTSGVEQFF.

V and J are TRBV28 and TRBJ1-6, with D possibly being TRBD1 (5 bases). Germline CDR1 MDHEN, CDR2 SYDVKM. The CDR3 totals 16 residues. Trimming took off 6 bases at V and 6 bases at J, with 18 bases between the two ends. In DNA, the CDR3 is TGTGCCAGCAGATCGGGGGGGTCCGAGGTTAATTCACCCCTCCACTTT. It yields the protein CASRSGGSEVNSPLHF.

This sequence joins TRBV5-1 and TRBJ2-4, with 8 bases identical to TRBD2. The CDR3 extends over 15 amino acids. V lost 7 bases, J lost 7 bases, and 13 bases stayed unmatched. CDR1 and CDR2 from the germline V gene are SGHRS and YFSETQ. As DNA, the CDR3 is TGCGCCAGCCGCCCAGCGGGGGCAGGGGTGAACATTCAGTACTTC. It encodes CASRPAGAGVNIQYF.

The V call is TRBV3-1 (or the pseudogene TRBV3-2), the J call TRBJ2-3; 12 bases agree with TRBD2. The CDR3 consists of 16 residues. After removal of 1 base from V and 5 bases from J, the junction contained 4 bases not matched to a gene. Germline V gives CDR1 LGHDT, CDR2 YNNKEL (reference sequence). The CDR3 loop is CASSQGLAGDGDTQYF. The CDR3 DNA reads TGTGCCAGCAGCCAAGGACTAGCGGGGGATGGAGATACGCAGTATTTT.

This chain links TRBV7-3 with TRBJ1-1; 9 bases are shared with TRBD1. This CDR3 contains 15 residues. Germline V gene lookup returns CDR1 SGHTA and CDR2 FQGTGA. The J segment lost 6 bases and the V segment lost 5 bases, leaving 10 bases of the junction unmatched. This CDR3 reads CASSNGTGSVAEAFF. Written as DNA, the CDR3 is TGTGCCAGCAGCAACGGGACAGGGTCGGTCGCTGAAGCTTTCTTT.

This chain connects TRBV7-8 to TRBJ2-1, with TRBD2 as a possible D gene (5 bases). Germline V gives CDR1 SGHVS, CDR2 FQNEAQ. The CDR3 length is 16 residues. Deletions cut 7 bases from V and 0 bases from J, with 16 bases between. CDR3 loop: CASIPGLASSYNEQFF. The CDR3 nucleotides read TGTGCCAGCATCCCCGGACTGGCAAGCTCCTACAATGAGCAGTTCTTC.

V is TRBV7-2 and J is TRBJ2-1; 7 bases align to TRBD1. The V segment lost 3 bases and the J segment 6 bases; nucleotides outside the gene matches: 5. This CDR3 has 14 residues. In germline, CDR1 is SGHTA, CDR2 FQGNSA. CDR3: CASSFEGAPNEQFF. The DNA for the CDR3 is TGTGCCAGCAGCTTTGAGGGGGCCCCCAATGAGCAGTTCTTC. The variable domain in full, completed from reference TRBV7-2 and TRBJ2-1, reads GAGVSQSPSNKVTEKGKDVELRCDPISGHTALYWYRQSLGQGLEFLIYFQGNSAPDKSGLPSDRFSAERTGGSVSTLTIQRTQQEDSAVYLCASSFEGAPNEQFFGPGTRLTVL.

This rearrangement joins TRBV28 to TRBJ1-6; D not resolved. Germline lookup yields CDR1 MDHEN and CDR2 SYDVKM. V was trimmed by 2 bases and J by 4 bases, leaving 6 bases between them. The CDR3 runs 14 residues. CDR3 amino acids: CASSLTVYNSPLHF. The CDR3 DNA reads TGTGCCAGCAGTTTAACAGTTTATAATTCACCCCTCCACTTT.

The chain carries TRBV10-1 and TRBJ2-7; the match to TRBD2 covers 13 bases. CDR1 is WNHNN and CDR2 is SYGVQD in the germline V gene (reference sequence). The CDR3 is 17 amino acids. The ends lost 2 bases at V and 6 bases at J; junction bases unmatched: 10. As DNA, the CDR3 is TGCGCCAGCAGTGAGGGGGGACTAGCGGGAAGCCAGATCGAGCAGTACTTC. Its protein product is CASSEGGLAGSQIEQYF.

The genes are TRBV27 and TRBJ1-2, with D perhaps TRBD1 (5 bases). V was cut by 6 bases and J by 0 bases, with 14 bases left in between. CDR1 and CDR2 (germline): MNHEY, SMNVEV (reference sequence). This CDR3 is built from 15 residues. For the CDR3, the DNA is TGTGCCAGCAGACGGAAACAGGAAGCTAACTATGGCTACACCTTC. It encodes CASRRKQEANYGYTF.

This clone was recorded a few times. J is TRBJ1-3 and V is TRBV19; D ambiguous. The CDR3 is made up of 13 amino acids. Germline V gene sequence: CDR1 LNHDA, CDR2 SQIVND (reference sequence). V was clipped by 9 bases and J by 0 bases, with 9 bases between them. CDR3 sequence reads: CASRESSGNTIYF. CDR3 coding DNA: TGTGCCAGCCGTGAGAGCTCTGGAAACACCATATATTTT.

The rearrangement links TRBV7-9 to TRBJ2-7; unclear D gene. Germline V CDR1 and CDR2: SEHNR, FQNEAQ (reference sequence). V lost 5 bases, J lost 1 base, and 6 bases lay in between. CDR3 length: 12 amino acids. The CDR3 nucleotides read TGTGCCAGCAGCCATTTTTCCTACGAGCAGTACTTC. This sequence encodes CASSHFSYEQYF.